This T cell receptor beta chain was obtained from a study of blood T cells in healthy people across ages. Study outcomes and limitations: As age increased, TCR beta diversity per million T cells fell in a roughly linear fashion. Unsorted PBMCs ruled out conclusive naive versus antigen-experienced comparison. Expanded clonotype shifts may have been confounded, as the donors had an unknown CMV status.

A sample-barcoded 5' primer and a J-beta primer mix were used in a second PCR of roughly 7 to 11 cycles. Each TCR beta cDNA got a 12-nucleotide random molecular identifier. TCRdb redid the calling of the 5' RACE reads with MiXCR, one entry per CDR3 protein. The sample consists of about 1.1 million distinct CDR3 sequences, under 40% of them appearing once. As to this clonotype: Its cognate antigen is unknown.

V was shortened by 3 bases and J by 3 bases, with 14 bases between the two germline ends. The V gene's germline CDR1 is DFQATT and CDR2 SNEGSKA (reference sequence). CDR3 length: 14 residues. The rearrangement links TRBV20-1 to TRBJ1-1, with unresolved D. This clonotype originated in a man between 18 and 29 years old in good health. The sequenced sample was blood. In nucleotides, the CDR3 is TGCAGTGCTAGTAAGCGTCCGGCGGACACTGAAGCTTTCTTT. Residues: CSASKRPADTEAFF.